The sequence of this T cell receptor (beta chain) was determined in a study of radiotherapy plus CTLA-4 blockade in lung cancer (dated by TCRdb to the late 2010s). Context from the whole study: Objective responses occurred in around 19% of enrolled patients, and around 30% achieved disease control.

Reading the germline V gene (reference sequence) gives CDR1 MNHEY and CDR2 SMNVEV. From its cysteine to its phenylalanine, the CDR3 spans 13 amino acids. Kept here is only the CDR3 DNA, which spans 39 bases and is read in frame from base 1. The junction shows trimming of 4 bases on V and 2 bases on J, plus 8 bases between the germline ends. In this study, focal radiation therapy paired with CTLA-4 blockade (ipilimumab) was tested in patients who had chemo-refractory metastatic non-small-cell lung cancer. Receptor libraries were prepared by the immunoSEQ multiplex PCR assay. The table comes from immuneACCESS by way of TCRdb, which keeps in-frame sequences with V and J called. Part of the clones is missing from these tables; in studies checked, under half for an unresolved V gene and the rest for unknown reasons. A total of roughly 92,000 clones appear in this sample, approximately 83% of them only once. The top ten constitute 2% to 2.5% of the sample.

Results and caveats for the whole study, not just this receptor: Increased serum interferon-beta after radiation, together with early dynamic changes in blood T cell clones, were reported to be the strongest predictors of response. TCR clones derived from tumors expanded in peripheral blood after treatment with radiotherapy and ipilimumab.

As regards this clone: The antigen it binds to is not known. The sample holds no much larger clone one base away, and base qualities are not on file.

The starting material was peripheral blood, obtained from a patient treated with radiotherapy plus ipilimumab. Here the chain combines TRBV27 and TRBJ1-2; no D segment can be confidently identified. The clonotype was recovered from a human donor with non-small cell lung cancer who had a partial response to radiotherapy plus ipilimumab. The CDR3 loop reads CASSYEGNYGYTF. Read as DNA, the sequence is TGTGCCAGCAGTTATGAGGGAAACTATGGCTACACCTTC.